The 10 T cell receptor beta chains below were found in one sample sequenced in a study of type 1 regulatory T cells (dated by TCRdb to about 2021). Sequencing was carried out with an Illumina MiSeq. TCRdb trimmed the raw reads at Q25, called clones with MiXCR and kept productive beta chains. Identical CDR3 proteins give one entry, which carries the most common genes and DNA. The sample includes 14,000 to 15,000 distinct CDR3 sequences, with roughly 13% observed a single time. Approximately 15% of the sample goes to the ten largest clones. Antigens of these TCRs are unknown. Sequencing was carried out using cultured T cells, either the whole culture or a sorted T cell fraction (not recorded which). The receptors here all came from a human donor in good health.

This clonotype is deemed large (0.1 to 1%). The gene calls are TRBV9 and TRBJ2-5; 10 positions match TRBD2. This CDR3 has 15 residues. V trimming: 6 bases; J trimming: 4 bases; junction bases outside the gene matches: 9. Germline loops: CDR1 SGDLS, CDR2 YYNGEE. The chain's CDR3 is CASNKLAGVGETQYF. The CDR3, as DNA: TGTGCCAGCAACAAGCTAGCGGGAGTTGGAGAGACCCAGTACTTC.

The chain combines TRBV7-6 with TRBJ1-6; D perhaps matches TRBD1 (6 bases). CDR1 SGHVS and CDR2 FNYEAQ come from the germline V gene. CDR3 length: 16 residues. With 0 bases removed from V and 7 bases from J, the gap between germline ends came to 13 bases. The CDR3 here is CASSLASTGNNSPLHF. CDR3 DNA: TGTGCCAGCAGCTTAGCCTCCACAGGGAACAATTCACCCCTCCACTTT.

This clonotype was seen repeatedly, ten times or more. The chain is built from TRBV20-1 and TRBJ2-7; D possibly corresponds to TRBD2 (6 bases). The CDR3 length is 13 residues. Germline CDR1 is DFQATT and CDR2 is SNEGSKA (reference sequence). Trimming took off 2 bases at V and 2 bases at J, with 10 bases between the two ends. DNA for the CDR3: TGCAGTGCTAGAAAGCGGGCAGCCTACGAGCAGTACTTC. Residues: CSARKRAAYEQYF.

Turning to this clonotype: This likely stems from a read error, as it lies one base from a far larger clone. This chain joins TRBV12-3 or TRBV12-4 and TRBJ1-1; a weak D match, TRBD1 (5 bases). The CDR3 has 13 amino acids. V lost 3 bases and J 3 bases, leaving 8 bases between the germline ends. The CDR3 is CASSLGGDTEAFF. In DNA form, the CDR3 reads TGTGCCAGCAGTTTGGGGGGGGACACTGAAGCTTTCTTT.

Ten or more counts support this clonotype. V usage is TRBV10-3 and J usage is TRBJ1-1; a possible D gene is TRBD1 (6 bases). Trimming stripped 10 bases from V and 11 bases from J, with 23 bases between. Germline values: CDR1 ENHRY, CDR2 SYGVKD. The length of the CDR3 is 13 residues. The DNA of the CDR3 is TGTGCCACCGCAAGTTCGGGGGCAATGCCGGCTTTCTTT. Its protein product is CATASSGAMPAFF.

This clonotype is medium-sized by share. This rearrangement joins TRBV5-1 to TRBJ1-1; no clear D gene. Trimming took off 4 bases at V and 1 base at J, with 11 bases between the two ends. This CDR3 is 14 amino acids long. Per the germline V gene, CDR1 is SGHRS and CDR2 is YFSETQ. CDR3 DNA: TGCGCCAGCAGCGAGAATTTCGGGAACACTGAAGCTTTCTTT. Its protein product is CASSENFGNTEAFF.

V is TRBV25-1 and J is TRBJ2-1, with D tentatively TRBD2 (5 bases). The CDR3 is made up of 12 amino acids. Germline-derived CDR1 and CDR2 are MGHDK and SYGVNS. With 7 bases removed from V and 8 bases from J, the gap between germline ends came to 12 bases. The CDR3 sequence: CASISEGDEQFF. The CDR3 DNA sequence: TGTGCCAGCATTAGCGAGGGCGATGAGCAGTTCTTC.

In its sample, this clonotype was seen many times. The chain couples TRBV7-3 to TRBJ2-3; 8 bases agree with TRBD1. The CDR3 is made up of 13 amino acids. Germline CDR1 reads SGHTA; CDR2 reads FQGTGA. J was trimmed by 9 bases and V by 5 bases; bases with no gene match: 7. The CDR3 protein is CASSPTRQGTQYF. DNA for the CDR3: TGTGCCAGCAGCCCAACAAGACAGGGGACGCAGTATTTT.

The sample holds many counts of this clonotype. This chain joins TRBV28 and TRBJ1-5; TRBD1 agrees at 7 bases. CDR3 size: 14 residues. The J segment lost 3 bases and the V segment lost 6 bases, leaving 5 bases of the junction unmatched. Germline CDR1 and CDR2: MDHEN and SYDVKM. Written as DNA, the CDR3 is TGTGCCAGCAGCTCCGGACAGGACAATCAGCCCCAGCATTTT. As protein: CASSSGQDNQPQHF. The entire variable domain, with the rest obtained from reference TRBV28 and TRBJ1-5, is as follows: DVKVTQSSRYLVKRTGEKVFLECVQDMDHENMFWYRQDPGLGLRLIYFSYDVKMKEKGDIPEGYSVSREKKERFSLILESASTNQTSMYLCASSSGQDNQPQHFGDGTRLSIL.

In its sample, this clonotype ranks as medium-sized (0.01 to 0.1%). V gene TRBV12-3 or TRBV12-4 combines with J gene TRBJ1-5; D not certain. The CDR3 is made up of 13 amino acids. Trimming took off 0 bases at V and 6 bases at J, with 6 bases between the two ends. The CDR3 bases are TGTGCCAGCAGTTTAGCGGTGCGTCAGCCCCAGCATTTT. As protein: CASSLAVRQPQHF.